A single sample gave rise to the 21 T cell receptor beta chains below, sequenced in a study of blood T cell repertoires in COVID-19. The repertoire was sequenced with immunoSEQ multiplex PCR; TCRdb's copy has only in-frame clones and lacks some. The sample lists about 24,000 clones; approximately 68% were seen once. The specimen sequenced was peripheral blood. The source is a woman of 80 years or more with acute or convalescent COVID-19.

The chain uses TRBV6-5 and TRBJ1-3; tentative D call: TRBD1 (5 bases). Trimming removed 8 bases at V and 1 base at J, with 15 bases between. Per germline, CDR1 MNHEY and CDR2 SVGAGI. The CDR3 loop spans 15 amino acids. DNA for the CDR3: TGTGCCAGCTACACACCAGGGCTTTCTGGAAACACCATATATTTT. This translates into CASYTPGLSGNTIYF.

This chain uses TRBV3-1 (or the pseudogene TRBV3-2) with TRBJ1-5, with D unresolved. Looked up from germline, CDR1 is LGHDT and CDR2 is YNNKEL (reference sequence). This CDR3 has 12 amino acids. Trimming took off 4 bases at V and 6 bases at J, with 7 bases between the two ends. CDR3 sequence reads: CASSLGSQPQHF. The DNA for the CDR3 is TGTGCCAGCAGCCTAGGGAGTCAGCCCCAGCATTTT.

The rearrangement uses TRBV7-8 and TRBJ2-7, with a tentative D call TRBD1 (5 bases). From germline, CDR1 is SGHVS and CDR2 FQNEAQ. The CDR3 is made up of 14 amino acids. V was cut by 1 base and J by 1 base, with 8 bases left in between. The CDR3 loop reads CASSLDRPSYEQYF. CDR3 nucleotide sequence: TGTGCCAGCAGCTTAGACAGGCCTTCCTACGAGCAGTACTTC. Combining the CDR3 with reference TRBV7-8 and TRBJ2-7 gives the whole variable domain GAGVSQSPRYKVAKRGQDVALRCDPISGHVSLFWYQQALGQGPEFLTYFQNEAQLDKSGLPSDRFFAERPEGSVSTLKIQRTQQEDSAVYLCASSLDRPSYEQYFGPGTRLTVT.

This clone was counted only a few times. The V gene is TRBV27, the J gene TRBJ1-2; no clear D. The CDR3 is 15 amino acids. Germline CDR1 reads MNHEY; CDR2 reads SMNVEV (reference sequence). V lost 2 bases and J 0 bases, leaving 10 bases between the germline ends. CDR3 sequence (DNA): TGTGCCAGCAGTTTAAGAGGGCAGCCTAACTATGGCTACACCTTC. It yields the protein CASSLRGQPNYGYTF.

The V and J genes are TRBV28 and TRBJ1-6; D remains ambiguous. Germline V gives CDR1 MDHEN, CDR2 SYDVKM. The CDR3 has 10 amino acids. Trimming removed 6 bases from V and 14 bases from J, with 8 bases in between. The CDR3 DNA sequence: TGTGCCAGCAGCAGGTCTGCCCTCCACTTT. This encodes CASSRSALHF.

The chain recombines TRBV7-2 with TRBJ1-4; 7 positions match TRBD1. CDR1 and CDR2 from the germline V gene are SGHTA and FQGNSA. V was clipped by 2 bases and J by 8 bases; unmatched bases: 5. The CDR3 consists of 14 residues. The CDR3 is CASSLTGAWEKLFF. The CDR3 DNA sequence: TGTGCCAGCAGCTTAACAGGGGCGTGGGAAAAACTGTTTTTT.

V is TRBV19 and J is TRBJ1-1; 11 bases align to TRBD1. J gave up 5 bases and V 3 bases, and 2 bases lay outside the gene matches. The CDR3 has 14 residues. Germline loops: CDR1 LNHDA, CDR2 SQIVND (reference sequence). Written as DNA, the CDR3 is TGTGCCAGTAGTATGGACAGGGGGCAAACTGAAGCTTTCTTT. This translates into CASSMDRGQTEAFF. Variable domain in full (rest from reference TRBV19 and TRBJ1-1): DGGITQSPKYLFRKEGQNVTLSCEQNLNHDAMYWYRQDPGQGLRLIYYSQIVNDFQKGDIAEGYSVSREKKESFPLTVTSAQKNPTAFYLCASSMDRGQTEAFFGQGTRLTVV.

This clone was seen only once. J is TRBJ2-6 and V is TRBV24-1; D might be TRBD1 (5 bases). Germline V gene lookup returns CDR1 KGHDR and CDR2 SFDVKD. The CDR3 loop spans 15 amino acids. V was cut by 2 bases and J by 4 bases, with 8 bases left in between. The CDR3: CATSDSTAGANVLTF. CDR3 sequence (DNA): TGTGCCACCAGTGATTCGACAGCCGGGGCCAACGTCCTGACTTTC.

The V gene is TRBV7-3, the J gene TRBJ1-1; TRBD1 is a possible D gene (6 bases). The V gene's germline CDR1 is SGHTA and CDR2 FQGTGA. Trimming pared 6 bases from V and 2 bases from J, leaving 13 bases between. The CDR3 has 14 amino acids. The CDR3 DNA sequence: TGTGCCAGCAGTTCTACAGGGTTTAACACTGAAGCTTTCTTT. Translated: CASSSTGFNTEAFF.

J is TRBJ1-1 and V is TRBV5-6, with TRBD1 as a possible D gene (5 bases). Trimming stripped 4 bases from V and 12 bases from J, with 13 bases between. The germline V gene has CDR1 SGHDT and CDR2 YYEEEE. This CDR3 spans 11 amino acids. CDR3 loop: CASSNARVSFF. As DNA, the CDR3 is TGTGCCAGCAGCAACGCCAGGGTGTCTTTCTTT.

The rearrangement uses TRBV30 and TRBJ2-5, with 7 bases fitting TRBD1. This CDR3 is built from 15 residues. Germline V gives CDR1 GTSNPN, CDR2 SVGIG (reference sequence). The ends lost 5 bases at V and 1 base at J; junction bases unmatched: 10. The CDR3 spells CAWVPVGTVQETQYF. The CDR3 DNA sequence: TGTGCCTGGGTTCCCGTCGGGACAGTCCAAGAGACCCAGTACTTC.

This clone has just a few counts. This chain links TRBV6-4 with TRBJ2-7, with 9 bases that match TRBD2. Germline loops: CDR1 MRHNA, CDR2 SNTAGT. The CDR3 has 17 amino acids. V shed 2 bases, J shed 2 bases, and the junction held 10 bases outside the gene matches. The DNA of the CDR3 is TGTGCCAGCAGTGACGGCGGGAGGGCCGTCCGGCCCTACGAGCAGTACTTC. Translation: CASSDGGRAVRPYEQYF.

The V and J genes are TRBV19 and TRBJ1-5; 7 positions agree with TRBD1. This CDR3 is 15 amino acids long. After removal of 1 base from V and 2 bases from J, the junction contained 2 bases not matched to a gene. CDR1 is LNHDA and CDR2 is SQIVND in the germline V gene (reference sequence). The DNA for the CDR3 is TGTGCCAGTAGTATAGGAACAGGGGGCAATCAGCCCCAGCATTTT. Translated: CASSIGTGGNQPQHF.

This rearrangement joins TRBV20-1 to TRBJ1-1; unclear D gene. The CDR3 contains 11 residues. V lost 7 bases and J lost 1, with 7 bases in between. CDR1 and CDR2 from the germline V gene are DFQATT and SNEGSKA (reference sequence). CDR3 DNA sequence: TGCAGTGGGAGAAGGAACACTGAAGCTTTCTTT. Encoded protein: CSGRRNTEAFF.

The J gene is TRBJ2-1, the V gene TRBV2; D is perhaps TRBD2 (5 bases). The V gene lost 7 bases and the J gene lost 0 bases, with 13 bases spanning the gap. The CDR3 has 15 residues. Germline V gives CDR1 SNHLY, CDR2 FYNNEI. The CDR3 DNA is TGTGCCAGCATGAGAAGCGGCGGCTCCTACAATGAGCAGTTCTTC. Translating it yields CASMRSGGSYNEQFF.

The CDR3 DNA reads TGCGCCAGCAGCCAACTAGCGGGAGTGTCGGGTGAGCAGTTCTTC. This sequence encodes CASSQLAGVSGEQFF. The genes are TRBV4-1 and TRBJ2-1, with TRBD2 identical over 10 bases. This CDR3 has 15 amino acids. The germline CDR1 and CDR2 sequences are MGHRA and YSYEKL. V dropped 2 bases and J dropped 9; count of bases not matched to a gene: 7.

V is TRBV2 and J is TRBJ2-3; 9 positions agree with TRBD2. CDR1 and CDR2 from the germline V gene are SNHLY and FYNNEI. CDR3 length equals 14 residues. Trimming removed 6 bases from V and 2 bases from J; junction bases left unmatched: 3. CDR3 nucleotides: TGTGCCAGCAGCTGGACTAGCGCCACAGATACGCAGTATTTT. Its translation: CASSWTSATDTQYF.

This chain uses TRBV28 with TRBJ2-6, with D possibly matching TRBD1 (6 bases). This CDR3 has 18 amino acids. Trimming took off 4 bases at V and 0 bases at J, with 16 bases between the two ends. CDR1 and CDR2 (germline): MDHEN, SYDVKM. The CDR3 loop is CASSSGTFLSSGANVLTF. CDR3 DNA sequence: TGTGCCAGCAGTTCCGGGACATTCCTAAGCTCTGGGGCCAACGTCCTGACTTTC.

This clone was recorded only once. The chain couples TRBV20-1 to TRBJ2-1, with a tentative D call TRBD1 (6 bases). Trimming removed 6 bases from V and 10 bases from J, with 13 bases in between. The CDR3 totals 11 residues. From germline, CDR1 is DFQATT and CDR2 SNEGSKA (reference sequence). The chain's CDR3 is CSALGGQEQFF. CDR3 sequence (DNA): TGCAGTGCCCTAGGAGGACAGGAGCAGTTCTTC.

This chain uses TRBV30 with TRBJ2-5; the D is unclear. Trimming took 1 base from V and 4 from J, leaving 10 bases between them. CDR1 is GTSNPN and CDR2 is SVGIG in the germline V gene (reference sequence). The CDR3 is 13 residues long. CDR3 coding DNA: TGTGCCTGGAGTGCCCTCCCGGTAGAGACCCAGTACTTC. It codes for CAWSALPVETQYF. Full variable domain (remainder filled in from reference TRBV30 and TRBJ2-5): SQTIHQWPATLVQPVGSPLSLECTVEGTSNPNLYWYRQAAGRGLQLLFYSVGIGQISSEVPQNLSASRPQDRQFILSSKKLLLSDSGFYLCAWSALPVETQYFGPGTRLLVL.

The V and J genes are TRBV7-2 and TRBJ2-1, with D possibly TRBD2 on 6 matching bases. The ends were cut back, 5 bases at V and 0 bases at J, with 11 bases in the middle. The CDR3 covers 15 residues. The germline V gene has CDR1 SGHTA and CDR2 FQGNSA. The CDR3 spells CASSLGGPSYNEQFF. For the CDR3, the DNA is TGTGCCAGCAGCCTCGGAGGGCCCTCCTACAATGAGCAGTTCTTC.